These 23 T cell receptor beta chains share one sample of origin, sequenced in a study of blood T cell repertoires in COVID-19. Sequencing was performed with immunoSEQ multiplex PCR; in TCRdb, only in-frame clones are kept and a portion is missing. There are fewer than 120,000 clones in the sample; about 80% occur only once, and 16% lies in the top ten. Source material: peripheral blood. The receptors were sampled from a woman over 75 with active or convalescent COVID-19.

V gene TRBV6-2 or TRBV6-3 combines with J gene TRBJ2-3, with 9 bases identical to TRBD1. Trimming cost V 0 bases and J 5 bases; bases outside gene matches: 9. There are 17 residues in the CDR3. Germline-derived CDR1 and CDR2 are MNHEY and SVGEGT. The CDR3 here is CASSYSIVGQGGDTQYF. CDR3 bases: TGTGCCAGCAGTTACTCGATAGTGGGACAGGGCGGAGATACGCAGTATTTT.

The chain recombines TRBV5-4 with TRBJ1-6; no firm D call. Per the germline V gene, CDR1 is SGHNT and CDR2 is YYREEE (reference sequence). The CDR3 loop spans 12 amino acids. V shed 5 bases and J shed 8 bases, with 8 bases lying between them. CDR3 sequence reads: CASSQQYSPLHF. The CDR3, as DNA: TGTGCCAGCAGTCAACAGTATTCACCCCTCCACTTT.

The J gene is TRBJ2-1, the V gene TRBV4-2; no definite D call. This CDR3 is built from 15 residues. V lost 0 bases and J 9 bases, leaving 15 bases between the germline ends. Germline V gene data show CDR1 as LGHNA and CDR2 as YNFKEQ. This CDR3 reads CASSQDDSTLGEQFF. DNA for the CDR3: TGTGCCAGCAGCCAAGATGATTCTACCCTTGGTGAGCAGTTCTTC.

This clone occurred once. The genes are TRBV5-1 and TRBJ2-4; TRBD1 matches at 8 bases. Germline V gene data show CDR1 as SGHRS and CDR2 as YFSETQ. J gave up 6 bases and V 0 bases, and 8 bases lay outside the gene matches. The CDR3 runs 16 residues. CDR3 region: CASSLEFRGRRNIQYF. For the CDR3, the DNA is TGCGCCAGCAGCTTGGAGTTCAGGGGGCGGAGAAACATTCAGTACTTC.

CDR3 loop: CASSRQSTNEKLFF. The CDR3 DNA is TGTGCCAGCAGTAGACAGTCAACTAATGAAAAACTGTTTTTT. The V and J genes are TRBV2 and TRBJ1-4; weak D call: TRBD1 (5 bases). The CDR3 is 14 amino acids. The germline V and J ends were trimmed by 5 bases and 0 bases, with 7 bases remaining between them. Germline lookup yields CDR1 SNHLY and CDR2 FYNNEI. The full variable domain, completed using reference TRBV2 and TRBJ1-4, is EPEVTQTPSHQVTQMGQEVILRCVPISNHLYFYWYRQILGQKVEFLVSFYNNEISEKSEIFDDQFSVERPDGSNFTLKIRSTKLEDSAMYFCASSRQSTNEKLFFGSGTQLSVL.

The V and J genes are TRBV27 and TRBJ2-1; 8 bases are a match to TRBD1. The junction had 14 bases not matched to a gene; V was cut back by 6 bases and J by 16 bases. Per the germline V gene, CDR1 is MNHEY and CDR2 is SMNVEV (reference sequence). The CDR3 consists of 13 residues. The CDR3 here is CASSPWDRRAAFF. In DNA, the CDR3 is TGTGCCAGCAGCCCTTGGGACAGGAGGGCGGCATTCTTC.

This clone was found a few times. The chain uses TRBV18 and TRBJ1-4; D is possibly TRBD1 (6 bases). Per the germline V gene, CDR1 is KGHSH and CDR2 is LQKENI. V lost 2 bases to trimming and J lost 8 bases, with 12 bases between them. The CDR3 totals 14 residues. As DNA, the CDR3 is TGTGCCAGCTCACCAACGGGGGGCGGGGAAAAACTGTTTTTT. This encodes CASSPTGGGEKLFF.

This rearrangement joins TRBV7-2 to TRBJ2-1, with 12 positions matching TRBD2. J was trimmed by 9 bases and V by 1 base; bases with no gene match: 7. CDR1 SGHTA and CDR2 FQGNSA come from the germline V gene. The CDR3 is 16 residues long. The DNA of the CDR3 is TGTGCCAGCAGCTTAGATCTAGCGGGAGGGCCTGGTGAGCAGTTCTTC. This codes for CASSLDLAGGPGEQFF.

V gene TRBV12-3 or TRBV12-4 combines with J gene TRBJ2-7, with D uncertain. V was shortened by 3 bases and J by 4 bases, with 10 bases between the two germline ends. The CDR3 has 13 residues. CDR3 protein: CASSFSATYEQYF. Here the CDR3 DNA reads TGTGCCAGCAGTTTCAGCGCCACTTACGAGCAGTACTTC.

The genes are TRBV20-1 and TRBJ2-1; D uncertain. The CDR3 spans 14 residues. Germline V gene sequence: CDR1 DFQATT, CDR2 SNEGSKA (reference sequence). V lost 3 bases and J lost 0, with 9 bases in between. The DNA for the CDR3 is TGCAGTGCTAGTCTTGGTAGCTCCTACAATGAGCAGTTCTTC. The encoded protein is CSASLGSSYNEQFF.

This clone was found once. J is TRBJ2-2 and V is TRBV5-5, with a tentative D call TRBD2 (6 bases). The V end was cut by 5 bases, the J end by 6 bases, with 11 bases between. The CDR3 sequence is 13 residues long. Germline V CDR1 and CDR2: SGHKS, YYEKEE (reference sequence). The CDR3 loop is CASRTTSSGELFF. The CDR3 nucleotides are TGTGCCAGCAGGACGACTAGTTCCGGGGAGCTGTTTTTT.

This chain connects TRBV5-1 to TRBJ2-1, with TRBD2 identical over 8 bases. This CDR3 has 13 residues. V lost 4 bases and J lost 7; bases outside the gene matches: 4. Germline assignment: CDR1 SGHRS and CDR2 YFSETQ. The CDR3, as DNA: TGCGCCAGCAGCCCGGGAGGGTTGAATGAGCAGTTCTTC. Amino acid sequence: CASSPGGLNEQFF. Filled out from reference TRBV5-1 and TRBJ2-1, the complete variable domain reads KAGVTQTPRYLIKTRGQQVTLSCSPISGHRSVSWYQQTPGQGLQFLFEYFSETQRNKGNFPGRFSGRQFSNSRSEMNVSTLELGDSALYLCASSPGGLNEQFFGPGTRLTVL.

This clone was seen only once. The chain combines TRBV4-1 with TRBJ1-5; the match to TRBD1 covers 9 bases. V was clipped by 4 bases and J by 0 bases; unmatched bases: 7. CDR1 MGHRA and CDR2 YSYEKL come from the germline V gene. CDR3 length equals 17 residues. Here the CDR3 reads CASSLRTGADSNQPQHF. CDR3 coding DNA: TGCGCCAGCAGCCTTAGGACAGGGGCTGATAGCAATCAGCCCCAGCATTTT.

V is TRBV7-2 and J is TRBJ2-1, with a tentative D call TRBD1 (6 bases). V lost 3 bases and J 6 bases, leaving 15 bases between the germline ends. The germline V gene encodes CDR1 SGHTA and CDR2 FQGNSA. There are 15 residues in the CDR3. For the CDR3, the DNA is TGTGCCAGCAGCTTGGGACATAGAAGCTTCAATGAGCAGTTCTTC. This gives the protein CASSLGHRSFNEQFF.

The chain combines TRBV6-5 with TRBJ2-7; D is possibly TRBD1 (9 bases). The CDR3 is 15 residues long. Germline V gives CDR1 MNHEY, CDR2 SVGAGI. The V end was cut by 2 bases, the J end by 5 bases, with 16 bases between. The CDR3 sequence: CASSYRGGQGNEQYF. The CDR3 DNA reads TGTGCCAGCAGTTACCGGGGGGGACAGGGAAACGAGCAGTACTTC.

In its sample, this clone was seen many times. The J gene is TRBJ2-2, the V gene TRBV9, with D possibly TRBD2 on 6 matching bases. The CDR3 contains 15 residues. Germline assignment: CDR1 SGDLS and CDR2 YYNGEE. V dropped 0 bases and J dropped 6 bases, with 12 bases sitting between them. In DNA form, the CDR3 reads TGTGCCAGCAGCGTAGTGGGCGGGAATTCCGGGGAGCTGTTTTTT. Amino acid sequence: CASSVVGGNSGELFF.

This chain uses TRBV5-1 with TRBJ2-2; D perhaps matches TRBD2 (6 bases). The CDR3 loop spans 15 amino acids. Trimming took 0 bases from V and 4 from J, leaving 10 bases between them. Germline V lookup: CDR1 SGHRS, CDR2 YFSETQ. CDR3 sequence: CASSLEPGVTGELFF. The CDR3 DNA reads TGCGCCAGCAGCTTGGAGCCGGGGGTCACCGGGGAGCTGTTTTTT.

The V call is TRBV4-1, the J call TRBJ1-6; TRBD1 agrees at 8 bases. Trimming removed 3 bases from V and 1 base from J; junction bases left unmatched: 5. CDR1 and CDR2 from the germline V gene are MGHRA and YSYEKL. CDR3 length: 17 amino acids. The CDR3 nucleotides are TGCGCCAGCAGCCATCTCAGACAGGGGTCCTATAATTCACCCCTCCACTTT. This sequence encodes CASSHLRQGSYNSPLHF.

The V gene is TRBV4-2, the J gene TRBJ2-5; TRBD2 agrees at 8 bases. This CDR3 is 16 amino acids long. V lost 4 bases to trimming and J lost 2 bases; unmatched junction nucleotides: 9. CDR1 and CDR2 from the germline V gene are LGHNA and YNFKEQ. The CDR3 bases are TGTGCCAGCAGCCCGGTACTAGCGGAACCTCAAGAGACCCAGTACTTC. Translation gives CASSPVLAEPQETQYF.

This clone was seen more than once but under ten times. The CDR3 is CASSHQKLDTDTQYF. The DNA for the CDR3 is TGTGCCAGCAGCCACCAAAAGCTAGACACAGATACGCAGTATTTT. The V gene is TRBV4-2, the J gene TRBJ2-3, with D hard to call. This CDR3 region has 15 residues. V was clipped by 3 bases and J by 2 bases, with 12 bases between them. Germline values: CDR1 LGHNA, CDR2 YNFKEQ.

V and J are TRBV19 and TRBJ1-5; 8 bases agree with TRBD1. The CDR3 extends over 16 amino acids. CDR1 is LNHDA, CDR2 SQIVND, per germline (reference sequence). J gave up 2 bases and V 3 bases, and 6 bases lay outside the gene matches. The CDR3 region is CASSMQGARGNQPQHF. The CDR3 bases are TGTGCCAGTAGTATGCAGGGGGCCCGCGGCAATCAGCCCCAGCATTTT.

The chain couples TRBV19 to TRBJ2-2; 10 nucleotides match TRBD2. V gave up 6 bases and J gave up 3 bases; unmatched junction bases: 4. Germline assignment: CDR1 LNHDA and CDR2 SQIVND (reference sequence). The length of the CDR3 is 15 residues. The CDR3 sequence: CASRGTSDHTGELFF. Written as DNA, the CDR3 is TGTGCCAGTAGGGGGACTAGCGACCACACCGGGGAGCTGTTTTTT.

This clone showed up just a few times. CDR3 in amino acids: CASSLLSGVNTEAFF. CDR3 nucleotides: TGCGCCAGCAGCTTATTAAGTGGAGTCAACACTGAAGCTTTCTTT. The rearrangement joins TRBV5-1 to TRBJ1-1; the D is unclear. From germline, CDR1 is SGHRS and CDR2 YFSETQ. With 2 bases removed from V and 2 bases from J, the gap between germline ends came to 13 bases. This CDR3 has 15 amino acids.